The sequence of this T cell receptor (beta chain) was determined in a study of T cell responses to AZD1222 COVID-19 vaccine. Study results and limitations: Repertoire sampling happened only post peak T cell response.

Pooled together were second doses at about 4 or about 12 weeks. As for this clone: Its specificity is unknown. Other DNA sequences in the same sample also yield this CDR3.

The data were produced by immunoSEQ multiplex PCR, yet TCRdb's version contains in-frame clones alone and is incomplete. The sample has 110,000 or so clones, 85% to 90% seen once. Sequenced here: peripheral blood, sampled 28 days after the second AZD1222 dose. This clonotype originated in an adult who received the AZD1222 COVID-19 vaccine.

The chain's CDR3 is CASSLGGVNYGYTF. CDR3 in DNA: TGTGCCAGCAGCTTGGGGGGCGTTAACTATGGCTACACCTTC. The genes are TRBV7-9 and TRBJ1-2; perhaps TRBD1 as D (6 bases). Germline CDR1 reads SEHNR; CDR2 reads FQNEAQ (reference sequence). V was clipped by 3 bases and J by 1 base, with 9 bases between them. The CDR3 loop spans 14 amino acids.